The present entry profiles one T cell receptor beta chain with its context. Its antigen is not known. This record comes from a study of cytomegalovirus exposure and HLA in healthy donors. Study-wide background: The Caucasian-associated ancestry cluster held around four fifths of around 380 genotyped donors.

Findings and caveats of the study: With later analysis, a missense DCLRE1C variant became linked to TCR beta V- and J-gene trimming. Segments of the TCR beta V type were, in most cases, productive about 90% or about 30% of the time in an earlier analysis.

Primers for the PCR totalled 60 Vbeta and 13 Jbeta. Sequencing was performed with immunoSEQ multiplex PCR; in TCRdb, only in-frame clones are kept and a portion is missing. The sample contains 85,000 to 110,000 clones, approximately 64% of which appear only once. What was sequenced was PBMCs. The sequence was obtained from a woman between 45 and 60 years old in good health and CMV-seronegative.

This CDR3 is CASSSQRATGGGYYGYTF. The CDR3 region has the DNA TGTGCCAGCAGCTCGCAGAGGGCAACAGGGGGCGGCTACTATGGCTACACCTTC. The chain recombines TRBV11-3 with TRBJ1-2; 9 bases are a match to TRBD1. Losses at the gene ends were 4 bases for V and 3 bases for J; bases not matched to a gene: 15. The CDR3 has 18 amino acids. The germline V gene encodes CDR1 SGHNT and CDR2 YENEEA.